A single sample is the source of the 29 T cell receptor beta chains below, sequenced in a study of response to subunit inactivated influenza vaccine. One entry per CDR3 protein results from TCRdb running MiXCR on the RT-PCR reads. The data contain 550,000 to 650,000 distinct CDR3 sequences, about an eighth of them singletons. This specimen was PBMCs from blood, taken on the day of vaccination. These receptors were taken from a man aged 45-65 years who received an inactivated influenza vaccine.

The chain combines TRBV5-1 with TRBJ2-3; D remains ambiguous. Trimming removed 3 bases at V and 0 bases at J, with 14 bases between. The CDR3 loop spans 16 amino acids. CDR1 and CDR2 (germline): SGHRS, YFSETQ. In DNA, the CDR3 is TGCGCCAGCAGCTCCTATAGCCTTTCTAGCACAGATACGCAGTATTTT. This translates into CASSSYSLSSTDTQYF. The variable domain in full, with the rest retrieved from reference TRBV5-1 and TRBJ2-3, is KAGVTQTPRYLIKTRGQQVTLSCSPISGHRSVSWYQQTPGQGLQFLFEYFSETQRNKGNFPGRFSGRQFSNSRSEMNVSTLELGDSALYLCASSSYSLSSTDTQYFGPGTRLTVL.

J is TRBJ1-2 and V is TRBV16, with D possibly being TRBD1 (6 bases). From germline, CDR1 is KGHSY and CDR2 FQNENV. The CDR3 totals 15 residues. The V gene lost 7 bases and the J gene lost 2 bases, with 17 bases spanning the gap. CDR3 amino acids: CASTPVTTGNYGYTF. In DNA form, the CDR3 reads TGTGCCAGCACCCCCGTCACAACAGGGAACTATGGCTACACCTTC.

This clonotype was seen at least ten times. V and J are TRBV5-6 and TRBJ2-7, with D possibly matching TRBD1 (5 bases). The CDR3 length is 15 residues. In germline, CDR1 is SGHDT, CDR2 YYEEEE. V was shortened by 1 base and J by 0 bases, with 11 bases between the two germline ends. The CDR3 sequence: CASSLPTVSSYEQYF. The CDR3 nucleotides are TGTGCCAGCAGCTTGCCGACAGTTAGCTCCTACGAGCAGTACTTC.

The chain couples TRBV20-1 to TRBJ2-5, with no clear D. This CDR3 region has 13 residues. V was pared by 4 bases and J by 5 bases, with 14 bases between. Germline CDR1 reads DFQATT; CDR2 reads SNEGSKA (reference sequence). The DNA of the CDR3 is TGCAGTGCTAAGGTTGTATCGCGGGAGACCCAGTACTTC. Translation gives CSAKVVSRETQYF.

This clonotype was found a few times. This chain links TRBV3-1 with TRBJ1-5, with 7 bases aligning to TRBD1. CDR1 and CDR2 (germline): LGHDT, YNNKEL (reference sequence). V lost 3 bases to trimming and J lost 9 bases; unmatched junction nucleotides: 2. The length of the CDR3 is 12 residues. The CDR3 sequence is CASSQGQRPQHF. The DNA of the CDR3 is TGTGCCAGCAGCCAGGGACAGCGGCCCCAGCATTTT.

V and J are TRBV20-1 and TRBJ1-4, with 8 nucleotides matching TRBD1. Germline CDR1 and CDR2: DFQATT and SNEGSKA (reference sequence). Trimming took 6 bases from V and 5 from J; bases not matched to a gene: 11. The CDR3 is 15 residues long. The DNA of the CDR3 is TGCAGTGCGAGGCCCCCGGGACAGGCGAATGAAAAACTGTTTTTT. It encodes CSARPPGQANEKLFF.

This clonotype was counted at least ten times. The rearrangement joins TRBV20-1 to TRBJ2-1, with D possibly being TRBD2 (6 bases). The V and J ends lost 4 bases and 7 bases respectively, with 29 bases between them. Germline-derived CDR1 and CDR2 are DFQATT and SNEGSKA (reference sequence). The CDR3 totals 18 residues. Written as DNA, the CDR3 is TGCAGTGCTACATCCCCCCCCTATCGGACTACCGTTAGGAATGAGCAGTTCTTC. It specifies CSATSPPYRTTVRNEQFF.

The rearrangement joins TRBV7-9 to TRBJ1-2; 9 nucleotides agree with TRBD1. The CDR3 consists of 15 residues. Trimming took 2 bases from V and 3 from J; bases not matched to a gene: 4. Germline V lookup: CDR1 SEHNR, CDR2 FQNEAQ (reference sequence). The DNA for the CDR3 is TGTGCCAGCAGCTTACCGGACAGGGGTCACTATGGCTACACCTTC. Translation: CASSLPDRGHYGYTF.

A note on this clonotype: An end of the junction differs from the germline gene, which may be a read error. The chain is built from TRBV7-9 and TRBJ2-2, with D possibly called TRBD1 or TRBD2 (5 bases each). The CDR3 extends over 13 amino acids. Germline values: CDR1 SEHNR, CDR2 FQNEAQ (reference sequence). The CDR3 DNA follows: TGTGCCAGCAGTTGGCCTAACACCAGGGAGCTGTCTTTT. It encodes CASSWPNTRELSF.

This clonotype was seen many times. The rearrangement links TRBV5-1 to TRBJ2-7; 9 bases map to TRBD1. This CDR3 contains 14 residues. V shed 4 bases, J shed 3 bases, and the junction held 5 bases outside the gene matches. Looked up from germline, CDR1 is SGHRS and CDR2 is YFSETQ. In DNA, the CDR3 is TGCGCCAGCAGCCACACGACAGGGGGCTACGAGCAGTACTTC. Its protein is CASSHTTGGYEQYF.

This chain uses TRBV7-2 with TRBJ2-7; D assignment may be TRBD1 or TRBD2 (6 bases each). This CDR3 spans 15 amino acids. Germline V lookup: CDR1 SGHTA, CDR2 FQGNSA. The V end lost 3 bases, the J end lost 6 bases, and 18 bases lay between the germline ends. CDR3 DNA sequence: TGTGCCAGCAGCTTCGGGACGCCGGGGGCGGGCGAGCAGTACTTC. This gives the protein CASSFGTPGAGEQYF.

The sample holds a few counts of this clonotype. The chain joins TRBV12-3 or TRBV12-4 to TRBJ1-4; 7 bases agree with TRBD1. The CDR3 consists of 15 residues. V gave up 7 bases and J gave up 5 bases; unmatched junction bases: 10. CDR3 DNA: TGTGCCAGCACCAAAGACAGGGTGTGGAATGAAAAACTGTTTTTT. It specifies CASTKDRVWNEKLFF.

This clonotype has ten or more counts. One end of the junction fails to match germline, which may point to a read error. The chain couples TRBV7-2 to TRBJ2-3; 8 nucleotides align to TRBD2. The CDR3 has 12 amino acids. CDR1 is SGHTA and CDR2 is FQGNSA in the germline V gene. CDR3 in DNA: TGTGCCAGCAGCAAACGGGGGGGCGTGGAGGATTTT. Amino acid sequence: CASSKRGGVEDF. The complete variable domain, with remaining parts taken from reference TRBV7-2 and TRBJ2-3, reads GAGVSQSPSNKVTEKGKDVELRCDPISGHTALYWYRQSLGQGLEFLIYFQGNSAPDKSGLPSDRFSAERTGGSVSTLTIQRTQQEDSAVYLCASSKRGGVEDFGPGTRLTVL.

This clonotype showed up just a few times. The V call is TRBV19, the J call TRBJ2-7; 7 nucleotides align to TRBD1. This CDR3 has 12 amino acids. Trimming took 9 bases from V and 3 from J; bases not matched to a gene: 5. Germline values: CDR1 LNHDA, CDR2 SQIVND (reference sequence). The CDR3 spells CASRDRNYEQYF. The CDR3 DNA is TGTGCCAGCCGGGACAGAAACTACGAGCAGTACTTC. Filled out from reference TRBV19 and TRBJ2-7, the complete variable domain reads DGGITQSPKYLFRKEGQNVTLSCEQNLNHDAMYWYRQDPGQGLRLIYYSQIVNDFQKGDIAEGYSVSREKKESFPLTVTSAQKNPTAFYLCASRDRNYEQYFGPGTRLTVT.

This clonotype has a handful of counts. The V call is TRBV20-1, the J call TRBJ2-5, with TRBD2 as a possible D gene (5 bases). V gave up 6 bases and J gave up 5 bases, with 16 bases separating them. CDR1 is DFQATT and CDR2 is SNEGSKA in the germline V gene (reference sequence). CDR3 length equals 13 residues. The CDR3 loop reads CSALQDWVETQYF. In nucleotides, the CDR3 is TGCAGTGCCCTCCAGGACTGGGTGGAGACCCAGTACTTC.

On this clonotype itself: A junction end diverges from the germline sequence, so it may reflect a read error. The chain carries TRBV5-1 and TRBJ1-2, with 7 bases fitting TRBD1. This CDR3 region has 15 residues. CDR1 is SGHRS, CDR2 YFSETQ, per germline. The CDR3 region has the DNA TGCGCCAGCAGCTTGACAGGGGACACTAACTATGGCTACTCCTTC. Amino acid sequence: CASSLTGDTNYGYSF.

This chain links TRBV18 with TRBJ2-4, with D perhaps matching TRBD1 (6 bases). The germline CDR1 and CDR2 sequences are KGHSH and LQKENI. The CDR3 runs 16 residues. V was trimmed by 1 base and J by 0 bases, leaving 10 bases between them. The CDR3 DNA sequence: TGTGCCAGCTCACCACTCCCGGACAGAGCCAAAAACATTCAGTACTTC. This codes for CASSPLPDRAKNIQYF. The full variable domain, with the rest looked up from reference TRBV18 and TRBJ2-4, is NAGVMQNPRHLVRRRGQEARLRCSPMKGHSHVYWYRQLPEEGLKFMVYLQKENIIDESGMPKERFSAEFPKEGPSILRIQQVVRGDSAAYFCASSPLPDRAKNIQYFGAGTRLSVL.

In regard to this clonotype: At one end the junction does not follow the germline gene, possibly because of a read error. The chain joins TRBV5-1 to TRBJ1-6; perhaps TRBD1 as D (6 bases). The V gene's germline CDR1 is SGHRS and CDR2 YFSETQ. CDR3 size: 13 residues. The CDR3 reads CASRSDSNSSLHF. As DNA, the CDR3 is TGCGCCAGCAGATCGGACAGTAATTCATCCCTCCACTTT.

This chain uses TRBV29-1 with TRBJ1-1; a possible D gene is TRBD1 (6 bases). The CDR3 is 16 amino acids. Germline loops: CDR1 SQVTM, CDR2 ANQGSEA. Trimming removed 4 bases at V and 1 base at J, with 19 bases between. The DNA for the CDR3 is TGCAGCGTTGCATATGTTGGGACAAAAAAGAACACTGAAGCTTTCTTT. Amino acids: CSVAYVGTKKNTEAFF.

This clonotype appeared a few times. The gene calls are TRBV28 and TRBJ2-7; perhaps TRBD1 as D (6 bases). V shed 6 bases and J shed 9 bases, with 27 bases lying between them. The length of the CDR3 is 16 residues. CDR1 and CDR2 (germline): MDHEN, SYDVKM. CDR3 DNA: TGTGCCAGCAGCGTTTCGCCGGGACAAGGGCGCCAGGGGCAGTACTTC. The encoded protein is CASSVSPGQGRQGQYF.

This clonotype was detected ten times or more. This chain joins TRBV12-3 or TRBV12-4 and TRBJ2-7; D is uncertain. There are 14 residues in the CDR3. The ends were cut back, 1 base at V and 5 bases at J, with 12 bases in the middle. CDR3 DNA: TGTGCCAGCAGTTTAGGCCACCAAACGGACGAGCAGTACTTC. As protein: CASSLGHQTDEQYF.

This clonotype was observed a few times. V and J are TRBV28 and TRBJ2-7; TRBD2 agrees at 13 bases. This CDR3 is 17 amino acids long. Germline trimming cut 2 bases from V and 7 bases from J; bases unmatched to any gene: 11. Germline CDR1 is MDHEN and CDR2 is SYDVKM. The chain's CDR3 is CASSLGLAGVSRTEQYF. Written as DNA, the CDR3 is TGTGCCAGCAGTTTAGGACTAGCGGGAGTATCAAGGACAGAGCAGTACTTC.

This clonotype was found a few times. The chain employs TRBV20-1 and TRBJ1-1; D is uncertain. The CDR3 loop spans 13 amino acids. Per germline, CDR1 DFQATT and CDR2 SNEGSKA (reference sequence). Trimming removed 5 bases at V and 1 base at J, with 11 bases between. The CDR3 DNA reads as TGCAGTGCTCCTCTCAACCGGAACACTGAAGCTTTCTTT. Amino acids: CSAPLNRNTEAFF.

This clonotype has more than one count but fewer than ten. This chain uses TRBV10-2 with TRBJ2-1; 7 nucleotides match TRBD2. The CDR3 extends over 13 amino acids. The V gene's germline CDR1 is WSHSY and CDR2 SAAADI. J gave up 5 bases and V 5 bases, and 3 bases lay outside the gene matches. The CDR3 loop is CASSSGANNEQFF. The CDR3 coding sequence is TGCGCCAGCAGTAGCGGGGCGAACAATGAGCAGTTCTTC.

This clonotype was seen only a few times. The rearrangement joins TRBV14 to TRBJ2-1; D call uncertain. Looked up from germline, CDR1 is SGHDN and CDR2 is FVKESK. V was clipped by 4 bases and J by 4 bases, with 11 bases between them. This CDR3 is 14 amino acids long. The CDR3 reads CASSPSAGYNEQFF. CDR3 nucleotides: TGTGCCAGCAGCCCTTCGGCCGGGTACAATGAGCAGTTCTTC.

This clonotype was seen a handful of times. The gene calls are TRBV7-6 and TRBJ2-7; TRBD1 aligns across 7 bases. The CDR3 extends over 15 amino acids. The ends lost 4 bases at V and 5 bases at J; junction bases unmatched: 11. Looked up from germline, CDR1 is SGHVS and CDR2 is FNYEAQ. The CDR3 DNA reads as TGTGCCAGCAGCTCTACGACAGGGAATGTGGACGAGCAGTACTTC. Protein: CASSSTTGNVDEQYF.

This clonotype was counted between two and nine times. This chain uses TRBV28 with TRBJ2-5, with D possibly matching TRBD1 (6 bases). The CDR3 runs 16 residues. Trimming stripped 4 bases from V and 5 bases from J, with 20 bases between. Germline V gives CDR1 MDHEN, CDR2 SYDVKM. CDR3 nucleotides: TGTGCCAGCAGTTGGACGACACAGGGTCTCAGGGAGACCCAGTACTTC. This sequence encodes CASSWTTQGLRETQYF. Complete variable domain (other parts from reference TRBV28 and TRBJ2-5): DVKVTQSSRYLVKRTGEKVFLECVQDMDHENMFWYRQDPGLGLRLIYFSYDVKMKEKGDIPEGYSVSREKKERFSLILESASTNQTSMYLCASSWTTQGLRETQYFGPGTRLLVL.

This clonotype was counted between two and nine times. The V and J genes are TRBV19 and TRBJ2-1; TRBD1 agrees at 7 bases. The germline V gene has CDR1 LNHDA and CDR2 SQIVND (reference sequence). The CDR3 spans 17 residues. V dropped 7 bases and J dropped 0; count of bases not matched to a gene: 12. This chain's CDR3 is CASTRQGIVSSYNEQFF. DNA for the CDR3: TGTGCCAGTACCCGACAGGGCATTGTTAGCTCCTACAATGAGCAGTTCTTC.

This clonotype was detected many times. The chain employs TRBV7-2 and TRBJ2-7; D remains unclear. V lost 1 base, J lost 1 base, and 8 bases lay in between. This CDR3 spans 14 amino acids. Germline V gene data show CDR1 as SGHTA and CDR2 as FQGNSA. CDR3 in amino acids: CASSLGVGSYEQYF. The CDR3 nucleotides read TGTGCCAGCAGCTTAGGGGTTGGGTCCTACGAGCAGTACTTC.